This T cell receptor (beta chain) appears in the sequencing data of a study of blood T cell repertoires in COVID-19. Study background: Some COVID-19 samples were acute and others convalescent; all came from the United States, Italy and Spain. Sources were T cells, B-cell-depleted T cells, or PBMCs; the material itself was cDNA or gDNA.

The germline V gene has CDR1 LNHDA and CDR2 SQIVND (reference sequence). Trimming stripped 5 bases from V and 3 bases from J, with 14 bases between. The CDR3 has 14 residues. Authors' processing steps: Amplifying reference gene primers gave estimates of nucleated cell counts. Clones were read by immunoSEQ multiplex PCR, and TCRdb kept only the in-frame ones, dropping some. D and trimming were read from the DNA, whereas the V and J calls and clone size are those reported in that table. Among 60,000 to 75,000 clones listed, around 90% were seen once. The chain couples TRBV19 to TRBJ2-7, with D possibly TRBD2 on 5 matching bases. The material sequenced was peripheral blood. The sequence was obtained from a human donor in a cohort sampled during active COVID-19. The CDR3 loop is CASSSPGLGYEQYF. The CDR3 coding sequence is TGTGCCAGTAGTTCGCCGGGGTTAGGCTACGAGCAGTACTTC.